A single sample is the source of the 12 T cell receptor beta chains below, sequenced in a study of shared clonotypes between healthy human individuals. Using immunoSEQ multiplex PCR, the repertoire was profiled, and TCRdb retains in-frame clones only, with some absent. The table lists approximately 2.5 million clones, approximately 92% of them singletons. Sequencing used naive CD4+ T cells sorted from blood. Indicated subset: CD45RA+ positively selected. The source is a man between 18 and 29 years old in good health.

About this clone itself: The identical CDR3 is also encoded by other nucleotide sequences in the sample. J is TRBJ1-1 and V is TRBV10-3; possibly TRBD1 for D (6 bases). CDR3 size: 12 residues. Trimming shortened V by 7 bases and J by 1 base, and 7 bases separated the two germline ends. Germline V gene lookup returns CDR1 ENHRY and CDR2 SYGVKD. The CDR3 is CAIKQGNTEAFF. DNA of the CDR3: TGTGCCATCAAACAGGGGAACACTGAAGCTTTCTTT.

This sequence joins TRBV6-5 and TRBJ2-7; 7 bases align to TRBD1. The V and J ends lost 5 bases and 7 bases, in that order; junction bases with no gene match: 5. The CDR3 extends over 12 amino acids. The germline V gene has CDR1 MNHEY and CDR2 SVGAGI. For the CDR3, the DNA is TGTGCCAGCAGTCGACAGGGACAGGAGCAGTACTTC. Encoded protein: CASSRQGQEQYF.

To note about this clone: One end of the junction is discordant with germline, which a read error may explain. The V gene is TRBV2, the J gene TRBJ2-3; 8 bases line up with TRBD2. From germline, CDR1 is SNHLY and CDR2 FYNNEI. This CDR3 spans 14 amino acids. The CDR3 region is CASREAGAGDTQYF. The CDR3 nucleotides are TGTGCCAGCAGAGAAGCGGGAGCTGGTGATACGCAGTATTTT.

Note on this clone: This CDR3 is also generated by other DNA sequences in the sample. The CDR3 loop is CASSLVAGDQETQYF. CDR3 coding DNA: TGTGCCAGCAGCTTGGTGGCGGGGGACCAAGAGACCCAGTACTTC. The chain joins TRBV5-6 to TRBJ2-5; 7 bases are a match to TRBD2. The CDR3 runs to 15 residues. CDR1 and CDR2 from the germline V gene are SGHDT and YYEEEE. The ends lost 0 bases at V and 0 bases at J; junction bases unmatched: 2.

The chain joins TRBV2 to TRBJ2-3; D unresolved. V dropped 8 bases and J dropped 0 bases, with 15 bases sitting between them. The CDR3 extends over 15 amino acids. Germline loops: CDR1 SNHLY, CDR2 FYNNEI. CDR3 protein: CASLWLQRSTDTQYF. The CDR3 bases are TGTGCCAGCCTCTGGCTACAGAGGAGCACAGATACGCAGTATTTT.

The chain is built from TRBV6-6 and TRBJ1-2, with TRBD1 as a possible D gene (5 bases). Germline V gives CDR1 MNHNY, CDR2 SVGAGI (reference sequence). There are 14 residues in the CDR3. V was pared by 2 bases and J by 0 bases, with 7 bases between. CDR3 nucleotides: TGTGCCAGCAGTTACAAGGGGCCTAACTATGGCTACACCTTC. Its translation: CASSYKGPNYGYTF.

The V gene is TRBV19, the J gene TRBJ2-7; D gene unclear. CDR1 is LNHDA, CDR2 SQIVND, per germline (reference sequence). The CDR3 extends over 16 amino acids. The CDR3: CVEILTRFSGSYEQYF. In nucleotides, the CDR3 is TGTGTCGAGATATTAACTCGGTTTTCGGGCTCCTACGAGCAGTACTTC. Based on the CDR3 plus reference TRBV19 and TRBJ2-7, the full variable domain is DGGITQSPKYLFRKEGQNVTLSCEQNLNHDAMYWYRQDPGQGLRLIYYSQIVNDFQKGDIAEGYSVSREKKESFPLTVTSAQKNPTAFYLCVEILTRFSGSYEQYFGPGTRLTVT.

The chain employs TRBV7-9 and TRBJ1-4, with a possible D match to TRBD1 (5 bases). The germline CDR1 and CDR2 sequences are SEHNR and FQNEAQ (reference sequence). The V and J ends lost 3 bases and 5 bases respectively, with 16 bases between them. The CDR3 sequence is 16 residues long. CDR3 bases: TGTGCCAGCAGCTTGGGGCGGGGAGGAAACAATGAAAAACTGTTTTTT. It encodes CASSLGRGGNNEKLFF.

V is TRBV5-1 and J is TRBJ2-5; no reliable D call. Germline loops: CDR1 SGHRS, CDR2 YFSETQ. V gave up 1 base and J gave up 3 bases, with 10 bases separating them. This CDR3 region has 14 residues. The CDR3 protein is CASSLSLTEETQYF. CDR3 coding DNA: TGCGCCAGCAGCTTGTCCCTGACTGAAGAGACCCAGTACTTC.

In regard to this clone: The identical CDR3 is also encoded by other nucleotide sequences in the sample. The chain carries TRBV29-1 and TRBJ1-1, with 8 bases aligning to TRBD1. The V segment lost 6 bases and the J segment 4 bases; nucleotides outside the gene matches: 1. The CDR3 consists of 11 residues. Per the germline V gene, CDR1 is SQVTM and CDR2 is ANQGSEA. The CDR3: CSVGQGTEAFF. CDR3 DNA: TGCAGCGTAGGACAGGGCACTGAAGCTTTCTTT.

V usage is TRBV19 and J usage is TRBJ1-2, with TRBD1 matching 9 bases. Germline CDR1 LNHDA, CDR2 SQIVND (reference sequence). The CDR3 covers 16 residues. The V and J ends lost 9 bases and 1 base, in that order; junction bases with no gene match: 12. CDR3 nucleotides: TGTGCCAGCCAATACTCGGGACAGGGAGATAACTATGGCTACACCTTC. This sequence encodes CASQYSGQGDNYGYTF.

The V and J genes are TRBV4-3 and TRBJ2-1; perhaps TRBD2 as D (7 bases). This CDR3 has 14 residues. CDR1 LGHNA and CDR2 YSLEER come from the germline V gene. V lost 0 bases to trimming and J lost 7 bases, with 10 bases between them. CDR3 sequence (DNA): TGCGCCAGCAGCCAAGAAAGGGGGGGGAATGAGCAGTTCTTC. Amino acids: CASSQERGGNEQFF.